Given below is one T cell receptor beta chain in context. The antigen remains unidentified. Authors' methods: Owing to the provision of junction-only sequences devoid of quality scores by immunoSEQ, filtering differed. Data came from immunoSEQ multiplex PCR; TCRdb stores just in-frame clones and leaves some out. Clone size and the V and J calls come from that table; the DNA yielded D and trimming. This table has about 690,000 clones, roughly 91% appearing once. Germline CDR1 MDHEN, CDR2 SYDVKM. This CDR3 is built from 17 residues. The trim removed 5 bases at V and 0 bases at J, leaving 10 bases unmatched. This sample stems from a study of shared clonotypes between healthy human individuals. Study findings and constraints: An effect of sequencing depth on clonotype sharing among donors was expected.

The receptor's source is a man aged 18 to 30 in good health. Some clones in this sample may be carry-over from other donors' samples. The sample taken for sequencing was memory CD8+ T cells from PBMCs. The sample's subset: CD45RO+ cells pooled with CCR7-negative TemRA cells. This chain uses TRBV28 with TRBJ1-2, with 9 bases aligning to TRBD1. CDR3 region: CASSPRDRDISNYGYTF. The CDR3 DNA reads as TGTGCCAGCAGTCCCCGGGACAGGGATATTTCTAACTATGGCTACACCTTC.